The 29 T cell receptor beta chains below were found in one sample sequenced in a study of T cells in Graves' hyperthyroidism and ophthalmopathy. RNA transcripts gave rise to amplified TCR beta CDR3 regions. Carried out on the TCR CDR3, a first-round RT-PCR used the HTBI primer set. From the multiplex PCR reads, TCRdb called clonotypes with MiXCR, one entry per CDR3 protein. Among fewer than 750,000 distinct CDR3 sequences listed, 14% to 15% were seen once. Sequencing was carried out using blood. These receptor sequences come from a woman in her thirties or forties with Graves' ophthalmopathy.

This clonotype was picked up many times. The chain is built from TRBV20-1 and TRBJ2-2; D not resolved. Germline CDR1 reads DFQATT; CDR2 reads SNEGSKA (reference sequence). CDR3 length: 15 residues. The V end lost 2 bases, the J end lost 6 bases, and 16 bases lay between the germline ends. DNA for the CDR3: TGCAGTGCTAGAAGTGGCGGATATGGGGCCGGGGAGCTGTTTTTT. Encoded protein: CSARSGGYGAGELFF.

This clonotype was picked up many times. J is TRBJ2-7 and V is TRBV6-2 or TRBV6-3; D is perhaps TRBD1 (6 bases). Deletions cut 6 bases from V and 1 base from J, with 13 bases between. Germline assignment: CDR1 MNHEY and CDR2 SVGEGT. The CDR3 loop spans 14 amino acids. The CDR3 DNA reads TGTGCCAGCAGAAAAACGGACAGTTCCTACGAGCAGTACTTC. It encodes CASRKTDSSYEQYF.

This clonotype was observed many times. V is TRBV6-5 and J is TRBJ1-2; D is undetermined. Looked up from germline, CDR1 is MNHEY and CDR2 is SVGAGI. Between the trimmed V and J ends, which lost 0 bases and 5 bases, there was a span of 13 bases. The CDR3 loop spans 15 amino acids. The CDR3 sequence is CASSYSGGLLYGYTF. CDR3 in DNA: TGTGCCAGCAGTTACTCCGGTGGGCTCCTGTATGGCTACACCTTC.

The J gene is TRBJ1-1, the V gene TRBV11-2, with TRBD1 identical over 7 bases. The germline gives CDR1 SGHAT, CDR2 FQNNGV. The CDR3 length is 18 residues. The trim removed 0 bases at V and 1 base at J, leaving 11 bases unmatched. The CDR3 loop reads CASSLDGQVSGANTEAFF. In DNA form, the CDR3 reads TGTGCCAGCAGCTTAGATGGACAGGTCTCCGGGGCGAACACTGAAGCTTTCTTT.

This chain connects TRBV6-1 to TRBJ2-7; TRBD2 matches 11 bases. J gave up 7 bases and V 6 bases, and 11 bases lay outside the gene matches. The germline V gene has CDR1 MNHNS and CDR2 SASEGT. The CDR3 spans 15 residues. The CDR3 DNA reads TGTGCCAGCAGGCCCACGACTAGCGGGAACAAAGAGCAGTACTTC. Translating gives CASRPTTSGNKEQYF.

At least ten counts were recorded for this clonotype. The V call is TRBV6-1, the J call TRBJ1-1; 8 bases are shared with TRBD1. Per the germline V gene, CDR1 is MNHNS and CDR2 is SASEGT. V gave up 6 bases and J gave up 5 bases; unmatched junction bases: 11. CDR3 size: 15 residues. The CDR3 loop reads CASRGQGIWGTEAFF. For the CDR3, the DNA is TGTGCCAGCAGAGGACAGGGTATATGGGGAACTGAAGCTTTCTTT.

V and J are TRBV7-9 and TRBJ1-2; the D is unclear. V was shortened by 4 bases and J by 2 bases, with 8 bases between the two germline ends. The CDR3 is 13 residues long. CDR1 and CDR2 from the germline V gene are SEHNR and FQNEAQ (reference sequence). The CDR3 region is CASSSASNYGYTF. CDR3 coding DNA: TGTGCCAGCAGCTCCGCCTCAAACTATGGCTACACCTTC.

In this sample, this clonotype turned up many times. This chain uses TRBV7-2 with TRBJ2-7; the match to TRBD2 covers 14 bases. The J segment lost 4 bases and the V segment lost 0 bases, leaving 8 bases of the junction unmatched. Germline V gene data show CDR1 as SGHTA and CDR2 as FQGNSA. The CDR3 has 18 amino acids. The CDR3 spells CASSLASGLAGEPYEQYF. In DNA form, the CDR3 reads TGTGCCAGCAGCTTAGCCTCGGGACTAGCGGGAGAACCATACGAGCAGTACTTC.

Concerning this clonotype: A much larger clonotype is one base distant, so this may be a read error. This rearrangement joins TRBV14 to TRBJ2-7; D gene unclear. Per germline, CDR1 SGHDN and CDR2 FVKESK. The CDR3 sequence is 15 residues long. The V end lost 4 bases, the J end lost 3 bases, and 16 bases lay between the germline ends. CDR3 protein: CASSRPHRVGYEQYF. The CDR3 DNA reads as TGTGCCAGCAGCCGACCACATAGGGTCGGCTACGAGCAGTACTTC.

The chain links TRBV3-1 to TRBJ1-1; 8 bases align to TRBD1. Per the germline V gene, CDR1 is LGHDT and CDR2 is YNNKEL (reference sequence). J gave up 1 base and V 0 bases, and 4 bases lay outside the gene matches. The CDR3 runs to 16 residues. The CDR3 sequence: CASSQDFGTGNTEAFF. CDR3 DNA sequence: TGTGCCAGCAGCCAAGATTTCGGGACAGGGAACACTGAAGCTTTCTTT.

This clonotype came up many times. V is TRBV19 and J is TRBJ1-1; D possibly corresponds to TRBD1 (5 bases). The CDR3 has 14 amino acids. The germline gives CDR1 LNHDA, CDR2 SQIVND (reference sequence). Deletions cut 6 bases from V and 4 bases from J, with 15 bases between. The CDR3 region is CASSPGPRATEAFF. In DNA form, the CDR3 reads TGTGCCAGTAGCCCGGGACCCAGGGCCACTGAAGCTTTCTTT.

In its sample, this clonotype was seen many times. The chain combines TRBV25-1 with TRBJ2-7; TRBD2 agrees at 14 bases. The CDR3 has 17 residues. Germline assignment: CDR1 MGHDK and CDR2 SYGVNS. The V gene end was trimmed by 3 bases and the J gene end by 0 bases; junction bases not matched to a gene: 4. As DNA, the CDR3 is TGTGCCAGCAGTGAGACTAGCGGGAGGGCGAGCTCCTACGAGCAGTACTTC. This gives the protein CASSETSGRASSYEQYF.

This clonotype was seen repeatedly, ten times or more. The chain joins TRBV25-1 to TRBJ1-1; no clear D. This CDR3 has 12 residues. Trimming left V 2 bases short and J 12 bases short, with 13 bases between. Germline CDR1 is MGHDK and CDR2 is SYGVNS. The CDR3 region has the DNA TGTGCCAGCAGTGAAAACTGGGCAAGACCTTTCTTT. Encoded protein: CASSENWARPFF.

There are many counts of this clonotype. The chain carries TRBV7-2 and TRBJ1-2, with a possible D match to TRBD1 (5 bases). Trimming removed 0 bases at V and 7 bases at J, with 15 bases between. Germline values: CDR1 SGHTA, CDR2 FQGNSA. The CDR3 is 15 residues long. The DNA for the CDR3 is TGTGCCAGCAGCTTAGCGATTCCAGGGTTTAGTGGCTACACCTTC. Encoded protein: CASSLAIPGFSGYTF. Full variable domain (remainder filled in from reference TRBV7-2 and TRBJ1-2): GAGVSQSPSNKVTEKGKDVELRCDPISGHTALYWYRQSLGQGLEFLIYFQGNSAPDKSGLPSDRFSAERTGGSVSTLTIQRTQQEDSAVYLCASSLAIPGFSGYTFGSGTRLTVV.

This clonotype was seen repeatedly, ten times or more. This chain connects TRBV29-1 to TRBJ1-1; possible D gene TRBD1, 5 bases. Deletions cut 4 bases from V and 2 bases from J, with 14 bases between. This CDR3 has 14 amino acids. Germline CDR1 reads SQVTM; CDR2 reads ANQGSEA. CDR3 sequence (DNA): TGCAGCGTTGCTTCGACAGCCGCTAACACTGAAGCTTTCTTT. Translated, it gives CSVASTAANTEAFF.

This clonotype appeared many times. The chain joins TRBV9 to TRBJ2-2, with D unclear. The germline V gene encodes CDR1 SGDLS and CDR2 YYNGEE. The CDR3 totals 15 residues. Trimming cost V 5 bases and J 2 bases, with 13 bases left between them. CDR3 protein: CASSIDNPNTGELFF. DNA for the CDR3: TGTGCCAGCAGTATTGACAACCCCAACACCGGGGAGCTGTTTTTT.

The sample holds many counts of this clonotype. The V call is TRBV7-9, the J call TRBJ2-7, with D hard to call. From germline, CDR1 is SEHNR and CDR2 FQNEAQ (reference sequence). V lost 3 bases to trimming and J lost 3 bases, with 12 bases between them. The CDR3 has 14 residues. The CDR3 nucleotides read TGTGCCAGCAGCTTTCAGACTTGGGGCTACGAGCAGTACTTC. This translates into CASSFQTWGYEQYF.

This clonotype has just one count. The chain recombines TRBV6-1 with TRBJ2-7; D gene uncertain. The CDR3 runs to 14 residues. CDR1 is MNHNS, CDR2 SASEGT, per germline. V lost 8 bases to trimming and J lost 2 bases, with 16 bases between them. The CDR3 nucleotides read TGTGCCAGCCACTCCTCTCGGAGCACCTACGAGCAGTACTTC. It codes for CASHSSRSTYEQYF.

This clonotype was seen ten or more times. The chain employs TRBV12-3 or TRBV12-4 and TRBJ2-2; tentative D call: TRBD2 (5 bases). V lost 4 bases and J 10 bases, leaving 19 bases between the germline ends. The CDR3 loop spans 15 amino acids. CDR3 loop: CASSWTQKTGPELFF. The CDR3 coding sequence is TGTGCCAGCAGTTGGACTCAAAAGACCGGGCCGGAGCTGTTTTTT.

This clonotype came up many times. The CDR3 is CASSEGASGTAQYF. CDR3 nucleotides: TGCGCCAGCAGTGAGGGTGCGAGCGGGACGGCCCAGTACTTC. The gene calls are TRBV10-2 and TRBJ2-5, with TRBD2 matching 7 bases. V lost 2 bases, J lost 9 bases, and 9 bases stayed unmatched. CDR3 length: 14 residues. Germline V gene sequence: CDR1 WSHSY, CDR2 SAAADI.

This chain uses TRBV6-2 or TRBV6-3 with TRBJ2-7; D is perhaps TRBD1 (5 bases). V lost 1 base and J 6 bases, leaving 16 bases between the germline ends. The CDR3 covers 15 residues. Germline values: CDR1 MNHEY, CDR2 SVGEGT. The CDR3 is CASSYFGQGIGEQYF. CDR3 DNA sequence: TGTGCCAGCAGTTACTTCGGGCAGGGAATAGGCGAGCAGTACTTC.

The rearrangement links TRBV6-2 or TRBV6-3 to TRBJ2-7; D unclear. The V and J ends lost 0 bases and 5 bases respectively, with 11 bases between them. This CDR3 region has 14 residues. Germline-derived CDR1 and CDR2 are MNHEY and SVGEGT. The CDR3 nucleotides read TGTGCCAGCAGTTACTCGGGGTCTAAGAACGAGCAGTACTTC. It translates to CASSYSGSKNEQYF.

This clonotype was observed at least ten times. This chain links TRBV28 with TRBJ2-5, with a weak D call TRBD2 (6 bases). The CDR3 runs to 15 residues. Germline V gene lookup returns CDR1 MDHEN and CDR2 SYDVKM. Between the trimmed V and J ends, which lost 7 bases and 0 bases, there was a span of 15 bases. This chain's CDR3 is CASNQASAYQETQYF. Written as DNA, the CDR3 is TGTGCCAGCAATCAGGCTAGCGCGTACCAAGAGACCCAGTACTTC.

This clonotype came up a few times. CDR3 sequence (DNA): TGTGCCAGCAGCTTAGCACGGGGGAGCACTGAAGCTTTCTTT. This encodes CASSLARGSTEAFF. The rearrangement links TRBV7-9 to TRBJ1-1; D may be TRBD1 (5 bases). Per the germline V gene, CDR1 is SEHNR and CDR2 is FQNEAQ (reference sequence). V was cut by 0 bases and J by 4 bases, with 9 bases left in between. This CDR3 spans 14 amino acids.

This clonotype was counted many times. V usage is TRBV12-3 or TRBV12-4 and J usage is TRBJ1-1; D uncertain. V shed 10 bases and J shed 0 bases, with 12 bases lying between them. The CDR3 contains 13 residues. The CDR3 DNA follows: TGTGCCACTGCTAGTGGGGTGAACACTGAAGCTTTCTTT. Translating it yields CATASGVNTEAFF.

This clonotype was counted many times. The chain joins TRBV4-1 to TRBJ1-1; a possible D gene is TRBD1 (6 bases). V was pared by 2 bases and J by 4 bases, with 14 bases between. This CDR3 is built from 15 residues. Germline V gene data show CDR1 as MGHRA and CDR2 as YSYEKL. CDR3 DNA: TGCGCCAGCAGCCAATACGGGGGGCAAGGCACTGAAGCTTTCTTT. Its protein product is CASSQYGGQGTEAFF.

A remark on this clonotype: A much larger clone differs by one base, so this may be a read error. The V call is TRBV24-1, the J call TRBJ2-7; 7 positions match TRBD1. Germline CDR1 KGHDR, CDR2 SFDVKD. Germline trimming cut 9 bases from V and 5 bases from J; bases unmatched to any gene: 12. The CDR3 is 14 amino acids. CDR3 protein: CATAPEQGFDEQYF. The CDR3 DNA reads as TGTGCCACCGCACCGGAACAGGGGTTCGACGAGCAGTACTTC.

This clonotype has at least ten counts. The genes are TRBV7-6 and TRBJ2-7, with TRBD1 identical over 11 bases. V lost 5 bases and J lost 3; bases outside the gene matches: 3. The V gene's germline CDR1 is SGHVS and CDR2 FNYEAQ. This CDR3 region has 14 residues. CDR3 nucleotide sequence: TGTGCCAGCAGCCAGGACAGGGGGCACTACGAGCAGTACTTC. Translated: CASSQDRGHYEQYF.

This clonotype was recorded many times. The V gene is TRBV6-5, the J gene TRBJ1-5; D may be TRBD1 (5 bases). In germline, CDR1 is MNHEY, CDR2 SVGAGI. This CDR3 is built from 15 residues. Trimming shortened V by 6 bases and J by 3 bases, and 15 bases separated the two germline ends. This CDR3 reads CASRAQETSNQPQHF. The CDR3 region has the DNA TGTGCCAGCAGGGCACAGGAGACCTCCAATCAGCCCCAGCATTTT.